This passage covers 13 T cell receptor beta chains from one sample sequenced in a study of T cell responses to AZD1222 COVID-19 vaccine. Some clones are missing from TCRdb's copy, which holds only in-frame ones; the method was immunoSEQ multiplex PCR. Of some 87,000 clones in the sample, 85% to 90% are singletons; the top ten hold around 29%. The specimen was peripheral blood, collected on day 0 of AZD1222 vaccination. These receptors were taken from an adult in good health.

V usage is TRBV19 and J usage is TRBJ1-5; 7 nucleotides match TRBD1. Germline V gives CDR1 LNHDA, CDR2 SQIVND (reference sequence). The CDR3 totals 16 residues. J was trimmed by 1 base and V by 7 bases; bases with no gene match: 10. The CDR3 reads CASNLDRAPSNQPQHF. The CDR3 DNA follows: TGTGCCAGTAACCTAGACAGGGCCCCAAGCAATCAGCCCCAGCATTTT.

This clone has just a few counts. V usage is TRBV5-6 and J usage is TRBJ2-5, with 11 bases identical to TRBD1. V lost 6 bases and J lost 5; bases outside the gene matches: 12. This CDR3 has 16 amino acids. Germline CDR1 and CDR2: SGHDT and YYEEEE. The chain's CDR3 is CASTGRDRGLGETQYF. CDR3 DNA: TGTGCCAGCACCGGAAGGGACAGGGGGTTAGGTGAGACCCAGTACTTC.

This clone was seen once. V and J are TRBV7-8 and TRBJ2-5; 7 bases fit TRBD2. This CDR3 spans 18 amino acids. V was pared by 0 bases and J by 0 bases, with 10 bases of the junction left unmatched. Germline V CDR1 and CDR2: SGHVS, FQNEAQ. The CDR3 DNA reads TGTGCCAGCAGCTTAGCTCTCGGAGGCGGGAGTCACCAAGAGACCCAGTACTTC. Protein: CASSLALGGGSHQETQYF. Based on the CDR3 plus reference TRBV7-8 and TRBJ2-5, the full variable domain is GAGVSQSPRYKVAKRGQDVALRCDPISGHVSLFWYQQALGQGPEFLTYFQNEAQLDKSGLPSDRFFAERPEGSVSTLKIQRTQQEDSAVYLCASSLALGGGSHQETQYFGPGTRLLVL.

J is TRBJ1-1 and V is TRBV6-5, with TRBD1 as a possible D gene (5 bases). The CDR3 consists of 14 residues. V dropped 6 bases and J dropped 0 bases, with 11 bases sitting between them. Germline CDR1 reads MNHEY; CDR2 reads SVGAGI. Here the CDR3 reads CASSQDTMNTEAFF. The CDR3 DNA reads as TGTGCCAGCAGCCAGGACACAATGAACACTGAAGCTTTCTTT.

The V call is TRBV6-2 or TRBV6-3, the J call TRBJ2-7, with TRBD1 matching over 8 bases. V was pared by 5 bases and J by 1 base, with 7 bases of the junction left unmatched. The CDR3 is 15 amino acids. CDR1 and CDR2 from the germline V gene are MNHEY and SVGEGT. The CDR3 loop is CASSGRQGTSYEQYF. The CDR3 bases are TGTGCCAGCAGTGGCAGACAGGGGACTTCCTACGAGCAGTACTTC.

The chain couples TRBV11-3 to TRBJ2-1; D is uncertain. Between the trimmed V and J ends, which lost 3 bases and 7 bases, there was a span of 10 bases. CDR3 size: 13 residues. Germline loops: CDR1 SGHNT, CDR2 YENEEA. The CDR3 coding sequence is TGTGCCAGCAGCTTTTCACGTGCTAATGAGCAGTTCTTC. Residues: CASSFSRANEQFF.

The V and J genes are TRBV5-1 and TRBJ2-5, with D perhaps given as TRBD1 or TRBD2 (6 bases each). The V gene's germline CDR1 is SGHRS and CDR2 YFSETQ. V was trimmed by 4 bases and J by 5 bases, leaving 18 bases between them. The CDR3 has 15 amino acids. The DNA of the CDR3 is TGCGCCAGCAGCCCTGGACAGCGCGGGACGGAGACCCAGTACTTC. It is translated as CASSPGQRGTETQYF.

In this sample, this clone turned up once. The chain employs TRBV6-5 and TRBJ2-7; 8 nucleotides line up with TRBD1. The CDR3 has 14 amino acids. Germline V gene lookup returns CDR1 MNHEY and CDR2 SVGAGI. V gave up 0 bases and J gave up 12 bases; unmatched junction bases: 10. The CDR3 here is CASSYSRDRSIPYF. In nucleotides, the CDR3 is TGTGCCAGCAGTTACTCGAGGGACAGGTCAATCCCGTACTTC.

The chain recombines TRBV29-1 with TRBJ2-7; D gene ambiguous. Germline loops: CDR1 SQVTM, CDR2 ANQGSEA. V was cut by 0 bases and J by 0 bases, with 3 bases left in between. CDR3 length: 12 amino acids. The CDR3 spells CSVEDGSYEQYF. The CDR3 region has the DNA TGCAGCGTTGAAGACGGCTCCTACGAGCAGTACTTC.

The CDR3 region has the DNA TGTGCCAGCAGCCCCCGGGACAGGGATTACAATGAGCAGTTCTTC. As protein: CASSPRDRDYNEQFF. The chain is built from TRBV7-8 and TRBJ2-1; 9 nucleotides match TRBD1. Germline CDR1 is SGHVS and CDR2 is FQNEAQ. After removal of 5 bases from V and 4 bases from J, the junction contained 6 bases not matched to a gene. The CDR3 covers 15 residues.

The V gene is TRBV27, the J gene TRBJ2-7, with 8 bases aligning to TRBD2. V dropped 8 bases and J dropped 6; count of bases not matched to a gene: 12. There are 14 residues in the CDR3. Germline CDR1 and CDR2: MNHEY and SMNVEV (reference sequence). CDR3 bases: TGTGCCAGCTGCCCGGGACTAGAGGTCTGCGAGCAGTACTTC. It is translated as CASCPGLEVCEQYF.

This clone appeared many times. V gene TRBV6-6 combines with J gene TRBJ2-1; a possible D gene is TRBD1 (5 bases). The ends were cut back, 8 bases at V and 4 bases at J, with 12 bases in the middle. The CDR3 spans 13 residues. Germline-derived CDR1 and CDR2 are MNHNY and SVGAGI (reference sequence). CDR3 protein: CASAATEYNEQFF. CDR3 bases: TGTGCCAGCGCTGCGACAGAATACAATGAGCAGTTCTTC.

The genes are TRBV4-2 and TRBJ2-2; no firm D call. The CDR3 contains 16 residues. CDR1 and CDR2 (germline): LGHNA, YNFKEQ. V gave up 4 bases and J gave up 0 bases, with 12 bases separating them. Here the CDR3 reads CASSPQHPANTGELFF. CDR3 nucleotides: TGTGCCAGCAGCCCACAGCATCCCGCGAACACCGGGGAGCTGTTTTTT.